This TCR beta chain was captured by sequencing in a study of blood T cell repertoires in COVID-19. How the authors handled the data: Quantification of nucleated cells was approximated via reference gene primer amplification. Sequencing used immunoSEQ multiplex PCR; TCRdb keeps in-frame clones, though not all of them. That table is the source of V, J and clone size, and D and trimming were worked out from the DNA. This sample carries 100,000 to 110,000 clones, more than 75% of them seen once, and the ten largest clones take over 7%. Input material: peripheral blood. The sequence came from a man aged 25-40 years in a cohort sampled during active COVID-19.

The CDR3 sequence is CASSRRTGANSPLHF. The CDR3 coding sequence is TGTGCCAGCAGCCGCCGGACAGGAGCCAATTCACCCCTCCACTTT. The chain is built from TRBV5-6 and TRBJ1-6; TRBD1 agrees at 7 bases. With 4 bases clipped from V and 7 bases from J, the junction kept 8 bases outside the gene matches. Germline assignment: CDR1 SGHDT and CDR2 YYEEEE. The CDR3 is made up of 15 amino acids. Full variable domain (outside the CDR3, taken from reference TRBV5-6 and TRBJ1-6): DAGVTQSPTHLIKTRGQQVTLRCSPKSGHDTVSWYQQALGQGPQFIFQYYEEEERQRGNFPDRFSGHQFPNYSSELNVNALLLGDSALYLCASSRRTGANSPLHFGNGTRLTVT.